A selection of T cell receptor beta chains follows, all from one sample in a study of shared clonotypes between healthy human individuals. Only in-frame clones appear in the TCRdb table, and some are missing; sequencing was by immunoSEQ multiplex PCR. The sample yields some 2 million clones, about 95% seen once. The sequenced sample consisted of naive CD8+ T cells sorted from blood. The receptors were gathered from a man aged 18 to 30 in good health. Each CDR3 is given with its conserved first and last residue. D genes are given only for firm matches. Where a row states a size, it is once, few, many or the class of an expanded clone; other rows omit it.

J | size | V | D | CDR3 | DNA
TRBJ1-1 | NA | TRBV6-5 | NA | CASSNSLMNTEAFF | TGTGCCAGCAGCAACAGCCTCATGAACACTGAAGCTTTCTTT
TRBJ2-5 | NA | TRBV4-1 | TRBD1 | CASSHTTGAGETQYF | TGCGCCAGCAGCCATACAACAGGGGCCGGGGAGACCCAGTACTTC
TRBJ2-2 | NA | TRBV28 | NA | CASSSGVVTANTGELFF | TGTGCCAGCAGTTCGGGTGTGGTGACAGCCAACACCGGGGAGCTGTTTTTT
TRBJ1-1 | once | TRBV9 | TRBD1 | CASSVTGTGLGEAFF | TGTGCCAGCAGCGTAACCGGGACAGGGTTGGGTGAAGCTTTCTTT
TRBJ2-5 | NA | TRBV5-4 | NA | CASSLSGVEAQYF | TGTGCCAGCAGCTTGAGTGGAGTAGAGGCCCAGTACTTC
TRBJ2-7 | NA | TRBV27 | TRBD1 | CASSFGGTGSYEQYF | TGTGCCAGCAGTTTTGGGGGGACAGGGTCCTACGAGCAGTACTTC
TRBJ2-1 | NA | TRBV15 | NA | CATSRVIAPDNNEQFF | TGTGCCACCAGCAGAGTTATAGCCCCAGATAACAATGAGCAGTTCTTC
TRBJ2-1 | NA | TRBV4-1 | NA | CASSLLSPASYNEQFF | TGCGCCAGCAGCCTGCTCAGCCCGGCATCCTACAATGAGCAGTTCTTC
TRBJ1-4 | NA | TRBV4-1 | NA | CASSQDIALNEKLFF | TGCGCCAGCAGCCAAGATATAGCCCTAAATGAAAAACTGTTTTTT
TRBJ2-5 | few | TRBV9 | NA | CASSVEVQETQYF | TGTGCCAGCAGCGTAGAGGTCCAAGAGACCCAGTACTTC
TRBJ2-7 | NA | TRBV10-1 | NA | CASSEWRGEQYF | TGCGCCAGCAGTGAGTGGAGGGGCGAGCAGTACTTC
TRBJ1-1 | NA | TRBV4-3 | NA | CASSQVEGHTEAFF | TGCGCCAGCAGCCAAGTGGAGGGGCACACTGAAGCTTTCTTT
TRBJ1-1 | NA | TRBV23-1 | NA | CASSQSKGGNTEAFF | TGCGCCAGCAGTCAAAGTAAAGGTGGAAACACTGAAGCTTTCTTT
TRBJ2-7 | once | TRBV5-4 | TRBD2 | CASSSPGLDTYEQYF | TGTGCCAGCAGCTCCCCGGGACTAGACACCTACGAGCAGTACTTC
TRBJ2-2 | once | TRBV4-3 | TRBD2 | CASSQLAGVGNGELFF | TGCGCCAGCAGCCAATTAGCGGGAGTGGGGAACGGGGAGCTGTTTTTT
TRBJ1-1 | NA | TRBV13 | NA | CASSEEQGTEAFF | TGTGCCAGCAGCGAGGAGCAGGGAACTGAAGCTTTCTTT
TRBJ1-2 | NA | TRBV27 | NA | CASSLSFSRNYGYTF | TGTGCCAGCAGTTTAAGTTTTTCTAGAAACTATGGCTACACCTTC
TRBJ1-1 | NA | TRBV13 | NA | CASSTGTDEAFF | TGTGCCAGCAGCACGGGGACGGATGAAGCTTTCTTT
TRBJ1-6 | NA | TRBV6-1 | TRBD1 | CASSAPQGADSPLHF | TGTGCCAGCAGTGCCCCTCAGGGGGCCGATTCACCCCTCCACTTT
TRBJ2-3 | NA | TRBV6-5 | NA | CASSYWGGSSTDTQYF | TGTGCCAGCAGTTACTGGGGGGGCTCTAGCACAGATACGCAGTATTTT
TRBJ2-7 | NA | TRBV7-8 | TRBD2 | CASSYNGLAASYEQYF | TGTGCCAGCAGCTACAACGGACTAGCGGCCTCCTACGAGCAGTACTTC
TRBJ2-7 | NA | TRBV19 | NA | CASSWGASYEQYF | TGTGCCAGTAGTTGGGGGGCCTCCTACGAGCAGTACTTC
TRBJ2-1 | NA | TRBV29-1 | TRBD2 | CSVATSGRYEQFF | TGCAGCGTTGCAACTAGCGGGAGGTATGAGCAGTTCTTC
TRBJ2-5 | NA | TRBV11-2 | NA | CASSLVPAGGVETQYF | TGTGCCAGCAGCTTAGTTCCGGCAGGAGGGGTAGAGACCCAGTACTTC
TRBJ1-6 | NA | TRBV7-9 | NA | CASSPYRDGSYNSPLHF | TGTGCCAGCAGCCCTTACCGGGACGGCTCCTATAATTCACCCCTCCACTTT
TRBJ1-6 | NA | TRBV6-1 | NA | CASSLDRNHNSPLHF | TGTGCCAGCAGCCTAGACAGAAACCATAATTCACCCCTCCACTTT
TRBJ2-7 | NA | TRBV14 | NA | CASSPTGRSYEQYF | TGTGCCAGCAGCCCAACAGGGCGCTCCTACGAGCAGTACTTC
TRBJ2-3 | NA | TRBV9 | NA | CASSVATTDTQYF | TGTGCCAGCAGCGTAGCCACCACAGATACGCAGTATTTT
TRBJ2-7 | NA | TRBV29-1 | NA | CSVGQALSYEQYF | TGCAGCGTTGGACAGGCATTATCCTACGAGCAGTACTTC
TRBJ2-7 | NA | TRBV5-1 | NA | CASSYEQGEQYF | TGCGCCAGCAGCTACGAACAGGGCGAGCAGTACTTC
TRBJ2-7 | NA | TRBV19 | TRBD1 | CASSNPGQGVYEQYF | TGTGCCAGCAGCAATCCGGGACAGGGAGTATACGAGCAGTACTTC
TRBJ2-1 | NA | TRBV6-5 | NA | CASSYDGPGRGNEQFF | TGTGCCAGCAGTTACGATGGCCCGGGCCGGGGGAATGAGCAGTTCTTC
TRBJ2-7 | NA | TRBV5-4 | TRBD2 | CASSPSGTSGGTSYEQYF | TGTGCCAGCAGCCCCTCCGGGACTAGCGGGGGGACCTCTTACGAGCAGTACTTC
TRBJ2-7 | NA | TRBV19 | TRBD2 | CASSSRGGTVEQYF | TGTGCCAGTAGTTCCCGCGGGGGTACGGTCGAGCAGTACTTC
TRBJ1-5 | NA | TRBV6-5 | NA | CASSYQGGQPQHF | TGTGCCAGCAGTTACCAGGGAGGTCAGCCCCAGCATTTT
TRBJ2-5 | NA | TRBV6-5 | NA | CASRWGSTQYF | TGTGCCAGCAGGTGGGGTTCGACCCAGTACTTC
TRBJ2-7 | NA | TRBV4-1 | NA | CASSPSPQGAPYEQYF | TGCGCCAGCAGCCCAAGCCCACAAGGGGCCCCCTACGAGCAGTACTTC
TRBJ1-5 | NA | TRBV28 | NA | CASNPRGRGMVGQPQHF | TGTGCCAGCAACCCCCGGGGGAGGGGTATGGTTGGTCAGCCCCAGCATTTT
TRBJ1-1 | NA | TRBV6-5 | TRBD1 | CASSVGTGPNTEAFF | TGTGCCAGCAGTGTTGGGACAGGCCCGAACACTGAAGCTTTCTTT
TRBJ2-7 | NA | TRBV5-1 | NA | CASSFSPTYEQYF | TGCGCCAGCAGCTTTTCACCGACCTACGAGCAGTACTTC